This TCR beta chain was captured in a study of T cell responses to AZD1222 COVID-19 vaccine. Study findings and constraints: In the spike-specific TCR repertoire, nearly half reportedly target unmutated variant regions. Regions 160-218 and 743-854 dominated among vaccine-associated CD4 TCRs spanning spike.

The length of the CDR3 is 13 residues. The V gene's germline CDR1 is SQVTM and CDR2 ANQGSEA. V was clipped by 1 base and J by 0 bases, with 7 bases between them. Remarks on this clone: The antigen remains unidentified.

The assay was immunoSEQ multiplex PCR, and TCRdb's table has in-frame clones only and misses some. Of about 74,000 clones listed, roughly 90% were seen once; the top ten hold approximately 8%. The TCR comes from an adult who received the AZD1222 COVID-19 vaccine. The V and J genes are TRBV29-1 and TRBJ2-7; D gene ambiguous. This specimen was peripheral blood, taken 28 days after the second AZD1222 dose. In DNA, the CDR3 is TGCAGCGTTGAAGTTGTCGGCTCCTACGAGCAGTACTTC. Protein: CSVEVVGSYEQYF.